The 14 T cell receptor beta chains below were found in one sample sequenced in a study of vaccination effects on CD4 cells after COVID-19. Only in-frame clones appear in the TCRdb table, and some are missing; sequencing was by immunoSEQ multiplex PCR. There are about 24,000 clones in the sample; approximately 69% occur only once, and roughly 8% lies in the top ten. Which antigens these TCRs recognize remains unknown. CD4+ T cells specific for antigen were expanded with viral peptide pools by the ViraFEST assay before sequencing. Subsequent to roughly 10 days of culture, CD4+ T cells were isolated. Each participant was administered two doses of either the BNT162b2 or the mRNA-1273 vaccine. Here the sequenced sample was CD4+ T cells from PBMCs cultured with SARS-CoV-2 spike peptides, taken after COVID-19 vaccination. These receptors came from a human donor who received a COVID-19 vaccine.

A few counts support this clone. V is TRBV9 and J is TRBJ2-3; TRBD1 matches at 8 bases. The CDR3 totals 14 residues. The J segment lost 3 bases and the V segment lost 2 bases, leaving 2 bases of the junction unmatched. Per the germline V gene, CDR1 is SGDLS and CDR2 is YYNGEE. In DNA form, the CDR3 reads TGTGCCAGCAGCGTGCAGGGGGCAACAGATACGCAGTATTTT. Protein sequence: CASSVQGATDTQYF.

The chain recombines TRBV10-1 with TRBJ1-1; weak D call: TRBD1 (6 bases). This CDR3 has 14 amino acids. Deletions cut 4 bases from V and 2 bases from J, with 11 bases between. Per the germline V gene, CDR1 is WNHNN and CDR2 is SYGVQD (reference sequence). CDR3 sequence (DNA): TGCGCCAGCAGTGGCGCAGGGGAAAACACTGAAGCTTTCTTT. This sequence encodes CASSGAGENTEAFF.

This chain's CDR3 is CASKRTGQGSYEQYF. The CDR3 region has the DNA TGTGCCAGTAAAAGGACGGGACAGGGGTCCTACGAGCAGTACTTC. The V gene is TRBV19, the J gene TRBJ2-7; 10 nucleotides match TRBD1. This CDR3 is 15 amino acids long. Per the germline V gene, CDR1 is LNHDA and CDR2 is SQIVND (reference sequence). V was pared by 7 bases and J by 1 base, with 7 bases of the junction left unmatched.

The genes are TRBV11-2 and TRBJ2-3; TRBD2 is a possible D gene (6 bases). Trimming pared 5 bases from V and 2 bases from J, leaving 8 bases between. Germline CDR1 is SGHAT and CDR2 is FQNNGV. The CDR3 spans 13 residues. The CDR3 here is CASSPGLTDTQYF. CDR3 DNA: TGTGCCAGCAGCCCGGGACTCACAGATACGCAGTATTTT.

The CDR3 sequence is CASSLNYNEQFF. Here the CDR3 DNA reads TGTGCCAGCAGCTTGAATTACAATGAGCAGTTCTTC. The V call is TRBV5-5, the J call TRBJ2-1; D uncertain. Germline loops: CDR1 SGHKS, CDR2 YYEKEE (reference sequence). Trimming shortened V by 1 base and J by 4 bases, and 3 bases separated the two germline ends. This CDR3 has 12 amino acids.

The rearrangement joins TRBV5-1 to TRBJ1-2, with D possibly being TRBD1 (6 bases). In germline, CDR1 is SGHRS, CDR2 YFSETQ. Trimming removed 5 bases from V and 0 bases from J, with 14 bases in between. This CDR3 region has 15 residues. The CDR3 nucleotides are TGCGCCAGCAGACCCGGGACACAAGCTAACTATGGCTACACCTTC. This translates into CASRPGTQANYGYTF. The entire variable domain, with the rest obtained from reference TRBV5-1 and TRBJ1-2, is as follows: KAGVTQTPRYLIKTRGQQVTLSCSPISGHRSVSWYQQTPGQGLQFLFEYFSETQRNKGNFPGRFSGRQFSNSRSEMNVSTLELGDSALYLCASRPGTQANYGYTFGSGTRLTVV.

The chain joins TRBV29-1 to TRBJ1-2; the D is unclear. V shed 3 bases and J shed 8 bases, with 4 bases lying between them. CDR3 length: 9 amino acids. Looked up from germline, CDR1 is SQVTM and CDR2 is ANQGSEA. The chain's CDR3 is CSVEGGYTF. CDR3 bases: TGCAGCGTTGAGGGAGGCTACACCTTC.

V and J are TRBV30 and TRBJ2-5, with D perhaps assigned TRBD1 or TRBD2 (5 bases each). The CDR3 totals 13 residues. V gave up 2 bases and J gave up 7 bases, with 14 bases separating them. Germline CDR1 is GTSNPN and CDR2 is SVGIG (reference sequence). The CDR3 coding sequence is TGTGCCTGGAGTATTTACGGGGACGCGACCCAGTACTTC. It specifies CAWSIYGDATQYF.

The genes are TRBV29-1 and TRBJ1-1; D not resolved. Germline-derived CDR1 and CDR2 are SQVTM and ANQGSEA. The CDR3 has 12 residues. Trimming pared 5 bases from V and 1 base from J, leaving 8 bases between. In DNA form, the CDR3 reads TGCAGCGTTCAGCAGACGAACACTGAAGCTTTCTTT. Its protein product is CSVQQTNTEAFF. The full variable domain, rest sourced from reference TRBV29-1 and TRBJ1-1, is SAVISQKPSRDICQRGTSLTIQCQVDSQVTMMFWYRQQPGQSLTLIATANQGSEATYESGFVIDKFPISRPNLTFSTLTVSNMSPEDSSIYLCSVQQTNTEAFFGQGTRLTVV.

The rearrangement links TRBV6-5 to TRBJ2-7; D unresolved. Germline-derived CDR1 and CDR2 are MNHEY and SVGAGI. The germline V and J ends were trimmed by 7 bases and 0 bases, with 10 bases remaining between them. The CDR3 length is 13 residues. The chain's CDR3 is CASNFDFSYEQYF. In DNA form, the CDR3 reads TGTGCCAGCAACTTTGACTTCTCCTACGAGCAGTACTTC.

This chain uses TRBV27 with TRBJ2-3; D tentatively reads TRBD1 or TRBD2 (5 bases each). In germline, CDR1 is MNHEY, CDR2 SMNVEV (reference sequence). This CDR3 has 18 amino acids. V lost 3 bases to trimming and J lost 0 bases, with 19 bases between them. The CDR3 is CASSFYGSGGPSTDTQYF. The CDR3, as DNA: TGTGCCAGCAGTTTTTATGGGTCTGGGGGACCTAGCACAGATACGCAGTATTTT.

The rearrangement joins TRBV10-1 to TRBJ2-1; TRBD2 agrees at 11 bases. Germline V CDR1 and CDR2: WNHNN, SYGVQD (reference sequence). Trimming took 5 bases from V and 10 from J; bases not matched to a gene: 4. This CDR3 comprises 13 residues. CDR3 region: CASSLAGGPEQFF. The CDR3 DNA sequence: TGCGCCAGCAGTCTAGCGGGAGGCCCCGAGCAGTTCTTC.

A few counts support this clone. The V and J genes are TRBV7-9 and TRBJ2-5; 10 bases fit TRBD2. V trimming: 1 base; J trimming: 4 bases; junction bases outside the gene matches: 3. The germline CDR1 and CDR2 sequences are SEHNR and FQNEAQ (reference sequence). The CDR3 length is 15 residues. This chain's CDR3 is CASSLVLAGLETQYF. CDR3 DNA sequence: TGTGCCAGCAGCTTAGTACTAGCGGGACTAGAGACCCAGTACTTC.

The genes are TRBV6-5 and TRBJ2-2; D possibly corresponds to TRBD1 (6 bases). The germline V gene encodes CDR1 MNHEY and CDR2 SVGAGI. V was cut by 6 bases and J by 6 bases, with 11 bases left in between. The CDR3 consists of 13 residues. The CDR3 reads CASRFRQAGELFF. For the CDR3, the DNA is TGTGCCAGCAGATTCCGACAGGCCGGGGAGCTGTTTTTT.